A selection of T cell receptor beta chains follows, all from one sample in a study of shared clonotypes between healthy human individuals. TCRdb keeps only in-frame clones here, not all; method: immunoSEQ multiplex PCR. In the table there are roughly 1,000,000 clones, 75% to 80% of which are singletons. The sample consisted of memory CD4+ T cells from PBMCs. The source of these receptors is a man aged 18 to 29 in good health. Some clones in this sample may be carry-over from other donors' samples. Each CDR3 is given with its conserved first and last residue. The order of the fields is V gene, D gene, clone size, J gene, CDR3 DNA, CDR3 protein. The D gene is left open where the match is weak. Not all rows give a size; the values are once, few, many and, for expanded clones, a class.

>TRBV29-1|.|.|TRBJ1-1
TGCAGCGTTGACTCCGGGAGGAACCACAGAGGGACTGAAGCTTTCTTT
CSVDSGRNHRGTEAFF
>TRBV6-6|.|.|TRBJ2-1
TGTGCCAGCAGTTACTGGGCAGGCAATGAGCAGTTCTTC
CASSYWAGNEQFF
>TRBV7-2|TRBD1|.|TRBJ1-1
TGTGCCAGCAGCCTAAGACAGGGAACTGAAGCTTTCTTT
CASSLRQGTEAFF
>TRBV6-1|TRBD1|many|TRBJ2-2
TGTGCCAGCAGTAAAGCCGGGACAGGGGAAACTACCGGGGAGCTGTTTTTT
CASSKAGTGETTGELFF
>TRBV14|TRBD2|.|TRBJ2-5
TGTGCCAGCAGCCTAGCGGGAGGGGAGACCCAGTACTTC
CASSLAGGETQYF
>TRBV7-9|.|.|TRBJ2-2
TGTGCCAGCACCCCTCTGGAACTGAACACCGGGGAGCTGTTTTTT
CASTPLELNTGELFF
>TRBV30|TRBD1|.|TRBJ2-5
TGTGCCTGGAGGTACCGGGACAGGGGGCCGGGAGGGCAGTACTTC
CAWRYRDRGPGGQYF
>TRBV7-2|.|.|TRBJ1-4
TGTGCCAGCAGCTTAGCGCGCTCCGAAGGGAACGAAAAACTGTTTTTT
CASSLARSEGNEKLFF
>TRBV2|.|.|TRBJ1-5
TGTGCCAGCAGTGACGGTCCCAGGACCAATCAGCCCCAGCATTTT
CASSDGPRTNQPQHF
>TRBV28|.|.|TRBJ2-7
TGTGCCAGCAGTCTAAACCAGCTCAGGGCCTACGAGCAGTACTTC
CASSLNQLRAYEQYF
>TRBV4-2|.|.|TRBJ2-3
TGTGCCAGCAGCCAAGGCTATACTAGCACAGATACGCAGTATTTT
CASSQGYTSTDTQYF
>TRBV27|.|many|TRBJ1-2
TGTGCCAGCAGTTCCACAGGACTCTATGGCTACACCTTC
CASSSTGLYGYTF
>TRBV9|.|.|TRBJ2-1
TGTGCCAGCAGCGTAGTTGGCAGGGGCGCCTACAATGAGCAGTTCTTC
CASSVVGRGAYNEQFF
>TRBV9|TRBD1|few|TRBJ1-2
TGTGCCAGCAGCGTAGCTGAGGGGGCAAGCTATGGCTACACCTTC
CASSVAEGASYGYTF
>TRBV5-4|.|.|TRBJ2-7
TGTGCCAGCAGCTTGGATCTCGCGAGCTCCGCCTACGAGCAGTACTTC
CASSLDLASSAYEQYF
>TRBV10-1|.|few|TRBJ1-1
TGCGCCAGCAGTGAGGGAGAACCCCCCGGAGCTTTCTTT
CASSEGEPPGAFF
>TRBV5-1|.|.|TRBJ2-3
TGCGCCAGCAGTCTCCGGGAGTCCACAGATACGCAGTATTTT
CASSLRESTDTQYF
>TRBV11-2|.|once|TRBJ1-1
TGTGCCAGCAGCTTAGTGGACTCACTTGAAGCTTTCTTT
CASSLVDSLEAFF
>TRBV7-9|.|many|TRBJ2-3
TGTGCCAGCAGCTTAGATTCAGGGCAGCCTACGCAGTATTTT
CASSLDSGQPTQYF
>TRBV14|.|.|TRBJ1-1
TGTGCCAGCAGCCCCGTTGAGAGACCCGAAGCTTTCTTT
CASSPVERPEAFF
>TRBV6-1|TRBD1|once|TRBJ2-5
TGTGCCACCACAGGGGCACCACACCAAGAGACCCAGTACTTC
CATTGAPHQETQYF
>TRBV2|.|.|TRBJ2-7
TGTGCCAGCAGATCCCAACTTGGGCAGGTTTCCTACGAGCAGTACTTC
CASRSQLGQVSYEQYF
>TRBV18|.|.|TRBJ2-2
TGTGCCAGCTCACCTGTGCAAACCACCGGGGAGCTGTTTTTT
CASSPVQTTGELFF
>TRBV11-2|TRBD2|.|TRBJ2-7
TGTGCCAGCAGAGCAAGCGGGAGGGCCTTTCGGGAGCAGTACTTC
CASRASGRAFREQYF
>TRBV2|.|.|TRBJ1-1
TGTGCCAGCCCCCGGGGGCCTTACCGGGACACTGAAGCTTTCTTT
CASPRGPYRDTEAFF
>TRBV11-1|.|.|TRBJ2-7
TGTGCCAGCAGCTTAGCAAAGGGCAGAGGGTACGAGCAGTACTTC
CASSLAKGRGYEQYF
>TRBV7-3|.|.|TRBJ2-3
TGTGCCAGCAGCTTAATCGCAGATACGCAGTATTTT
CASSLIADTQYF
>TRBV6-5|.|.|TRBJ2-3
TGTGCCAGCAAACCTAGCGCCTTCACAGATACGCAGTATTTT
CASKPSAFTDTQYF
>TRBV4-2|TRBD2|.|TRBJ2-3
TGTGCCAGCAGCTACGGGAGGCGGGACACGCAGTATTTT
CASSYGRRDTQYF
>TRBV5-1|TRBD1|.|TRBJ1-2
TGCGCCAGCAGCTCGGACAGGGGGCTATATGGCTACACCTTC
CASSSDRGLYGYTF
>TRBV29-1|.|once|TRBJ1-4
TGCAGCGTTCTGGGCGGATCCATAGGAGGGGAAAAACTGTTTTTT
CSVLGGSIGGEKLFF
>TRBV5-1|TRBD2|.|TRBJ2-7
TGCGCCAGCAGGTCCACCCTCCTAGCGGCGAGCTCCTACGAGCAGTACTTC
CASRSTLLAASSYEQYF
>TRBV6-9|.|.|TRBJ2-1
TGTGCCAGCAGTAACTTAAGCGGGCGGGGGTTCTTC
CASSNLSGRGFF
>TRBV15|.|.|TRBJ2-5
TGTGCCACCAGCACCCCTACAGGGCCCTGGTCGACCCAGTACTTC
CATSTPTGPWSTQYF
>TRBV7-2|.|.|TRBJ2-5
TGTGCCGGCAGCTTAGGGGTGATGACAGAACAAGAGACCCAGTACTTC
CAGSLGVMTEQETQYF
>TRBV2|TRBD2|.|TRBJ2-3
TGTGCCAGCAGTGAACCTACTAGCGGGACCACAGATACGCAGTATTTT
CASSEPTSGTTDTQYF
>TRBV5-1|.|few|TRBJ2-6
TGCGCCAGCAGCCAAGGGGGTTCTGGGGCCAACGTCCTGACTTTC
CASSQGGSGANVLTF
>TRBV9|.|.|TRBJ1-1
TGTGCCAGCAGCGCCAGGACCGAGGCTGAAGCTTTCTTT
CASSARTEAEAFF
>TRBV19|TRBD1|.|TRBJ2-7
TGTGCCAGTAGTATAGGGACAGGCCAATTATCCTACGAGCAGTACTTC
CASSIGTGQLSYEQYF
>TRBV27|TRBD1|.|TRBJ1-1
TGTGCCAGCAGTTTAGCCCCTCGGGGGACAGGGATCACTGAAGCTTTCTTT
CASSLAPRGTGITEAFF
>TRBV18|.|.|TRBJ1-5
TGTGCCAGCTCACTCAGGGATGACCAGCCCCAGCATTTT
CASSLRDDQPQHF
>TRBV25-1|TRBD2|.|TRBJ2-3
TGTGCCAGCAGTACCTCGGGACTAGCGGAAGGCACAGATACGCAGTATTTT
CASSTSGLAEGTDTQYF
>TRBV11-3|.|.|TRBJ2-7
TGTGCCAGCAGCAAGGGCAACGAGCAGTACTTC
CASSKGNEQYF
>TRBV4-2|TRBD2|.|TRBJ2-1
TGTGCCAGCAGCCAAGATTTCTCGCGGGAGGGGGGAGAGCAGTTCTTC
CASSQDFSREGGEQFF
>TRBV28|.|.|TRBJ1-3
TGTGCCAGCAGGGTCAGGTCCGCCGTGAGCTCTGGAAACACCATATATTTT
CASRVRSAVSSGNTIYF
>TRBV9|.|.|TRBJ1-2
TGTGCCAGCGGACCGGGGTCCTATGGCTACACCTTC
CASGPGSYGYTF
>TRBV5-6|.|.|TRBJ1-1
TGTGCCAGCAGCTTAAGAGTTGGTAGGACTGAAGCTTTCTTT
CASSLRVGRTEAFF
>TRBV28|.|.|TRBJ2-2
TGTGCCAGCAAGGCGGCCACCGGGGAGCTGTTTTTT
CASKAATGELFF
>TRBV15|.|.|TRBJ1-5
TGTGCCACCAGCAGGAGGGCGGAGCCCCAGCATTTT
CATSRRAEPQHF
>TRBV6-1|.|few|TRBJ1-1
TGTGCCAGCAACCCCACCCAGGGGAGGACTGAAGCTTTCTTT
CASNPTQGRTEAFF
>TRBV6-1|.|.|TRBJ2-7
TGTGCCAGCAATGAAGGGGTACGGACACTTTCCTACGAGCAGTACTTC
CASNEGVRTLSYEQYF
>TRBV15|TRBD2|.|TRBJ2-1
TGTGCCACCAGCAGAGATCCCACTAGCGGGAATTACAATGAGCAGTTCTTC
CATSRDPTSGNYNEQFF
>TRBV2|.|.|TRBJ1-4
TGTGCCAGCAGGACCTACAGGGCGCGAGAAAAACTGTTTTTT
CASRTYRAREKLFF
>TRBV21-1|.|.|TRBJ1-3
TGTGCCAGCAGAAAAGGTAAGAGATGCCAGATTGCGAACACCATATATTTT
CASRKGKRCQIANTIYF
>TRBV28|.|.|TRBJ2-4
TGTGCCAGCACCGGGTTTGGGGGGACTCGCGACAAAAACATTCAGTACTTC
CASTGFGGTRDKNIQYF
>TRBV30|.|.|TRBJ1-1
TGTGCCTGGAGCGACGAAATAGCTTTCTTT
CAWSDEIAFF
>TRBV5-1|TRBD1|.|TRBJ2-3
TGCGCCAGCAGCTTGGGCGACAGGGGCGGCACAGATACGCAGTATTTT
CASSLGDRGGTDTQYF